The present entry profiles one T cell receptor (beta chain) with its context. Per the original methods: Reference gene primer amplification gave nucleated cell count estimates. Data came from immunoSEQ multiplex PCR; TCRdb stores just in-frame clones and leaves some out. V and J calls and clone size are copied from that table; D and trimming were computed from the DNA. The table shows about 33,000 clones, with more than 80% occurring only once. This specimen belongs to a study of blood T cell repertoires in COVID-19. The wider study: Some COVID-19 samples were acute and others convalescent; all came from the United States, Italy and Spain. T cells, B-cell-depleted T cells, or PBMCs supplied cDNA or gDNA.

The trim removed 3 bases at V and 6 bases at J, leaving 4 bases unmatched. This CDR3 comprises 13 residues. The germline gives CDR1 SGDLS, CDR2 YYNGEE. Specimen: peripheral blood. The chain employs TRBV9 and TRBJ2-7, with 9 bases fitting TRBD2. This clonotype was sampled from a human donor in a cohort sampled during active COVID-19. The CDR3 spells CASSGSGRREQYF. The CDR3 DNA reads TGTGCCAGCAGCGGTAGCGGGAGACGCGAGCAGTACTTC.